This T cell receptor beta chain was identified in a study of cytomegalovirus exposure and HLA in healthy donors. Study information: Previous work identified roughly 120 million unique TCR beta sequences from roughly 170 million T cells.

60 Vbeta and 13 Jbeta primers were used in PCR. Profiled with immunoSEQ multiplex PCR; TCRdb holds only in-frame clones, not every one. The sample contains about 120,000 clones, around 84% of which appear only once. To note about this clone: The antigen is undetermined.

Broader study findings: A few chains linked to CMV were shown in vitro to be specific for CMV antigens. When a later analysis was performed, an Asian-associated ancestry cluster reportedly had fewer N-insertions than the roughly 700-donor mean.

V was clipped by 2 bases and J by 4 bases, with 7 bases between them. The CDR3 runs to 12 residues. The germline V gene encodes CDR1 SGHNT and CDR2 YYREEE (reference sequence). The receptor was derived from a woman aged 30 to 39 in good health and CMV-seropositive. Sequencing input: PBMCs. The V call is TRBV5-4, the J call TRBJ2-7; the D gene is possibly TRBD2 (5 bases). In DNA form, the CDR3 reads TGTGCCAGCAGCTTCCCGGGGTACGAGCAGTACTTC. Translating gives CASSFPGYEQYF.